Presented here are 17 T cell receptor beta chains from one specimen sequenced in a study of blood T cell repertoires in COVID-19. Assay: immunoSEQ multiplex PCR; the TCRdb copy retains only in-frame clones and omits some. The repertoire holds 250,000 or so clones, roughly 85% seen once, with around 3% in the top ten. The material sequenced was peripheral blood. The receptors were gathered from a young man with active or convalescent COVID-19.

This chain uses TRBV7-2 with TRBJ2-1; 8 nucleotides line up with TRBD2. CDR1 is SGHTA and CDR2 is FQGNSA in the germline V gene. V lost 0 bases, J lost 7 bases, and 8 bases stayed unmatched. This CDR3 spans 16 amino acids. CDR3 bases: TGTGCCAGCAGCTTAGCGTCCCAGCGGGAGAAGAATGAGCAGTTCTTC. Translation: CASSLASQREKNEQFF. Full variable domain (rest looked up from reference TRBV7-2 and TRBJ2-1): GAGVSQSPSNKVTEKGKDVELRCDPISGHTALYWYRQSLGQGLEFLIYFQGNSAPDKSGLPSDRFSAERTGGSVSTLTIQRTQQEDSAVYLCASSLASQREKNEQFFGPGTRLTVL.

The CDR3 sequence is CASSLSVNYGYTF. CDR3 sequence (DNA): TGCGCCAGCAGCTTGTCGGTGAACTATGGCTACACCTTC. The chain uses TRBV5-1 and TRBJ1-2; the D is unclear. Trimming cost V 1 base and J 2 bases, with 6 bases left between them. Germline assignment: CDR1 SGHRS and CDR2 YFSETQ. The CDR3 runs to 13 residues.

CDR3 sequence reads: CASSPILEAFF. The DNA of the CDR3 is TGTGCCAGCAGCCCCATCTTGGAGGCTTTCTTT. The rearrangement joins TRBV7-8 to TRBJ1-1; D is unclear. The length of the CDR3 is 11 residues. The germline V gene encodes CDR1 SGHVS and CDR2 FQNEAQ. Between the trimmed V and J ends, which lost 5 bases and 11 bases, there was a span of 12 bases. Complete variable domain (other parts from reference TRBV7-8 and TRBJ1-1): GAGVSQSPRYKVAKRGQDVALRCDPISGHVSLFWYQQALGQGPEFLTYFQNEAQLDKSGLPSDRFFAERPEGSVSTLKIQRTQQEDSAVYLCASSPILEAFFGQGTRLTVV.

V gene TRBV6-5 combines with J gene TRBJ2-1, with D possibly TRBD2 on 6 matching bases. V gave up 4 bases and J gave up 12 bases, with 10 bases separating them. The CDR3 has 11 residues. Germline CDR1 is MNHEY and CDR2 is SVGAGI. CDR3 in amino acids: CASSFRRGQFF. CDR3 DNA: TGTGCCAGCAGTTTCAGGCGGGGGCAGTTCTTC.

The chain is built from TRBV3-1 (or the pseudogene TRBV3-2) and TRBJ2-7; the D gene is possibly TRBD2 (5 bases). CDR1 is LGHDT, CDR2 YNNKEL, per germline (reference sequence). CDR3 size: 12 residues. Deletions cut 1 base from V and 9 bases from J, with 10 bases between. CDR3 DNA: TGTGCCAGCAGCCAAGGGGTCCGGGGGCAGTACTTC. Its protein product is CASSQGVRGQYF.

V and J are TRBV6-2 or TRBV6-3 and TRBJ2-1; 11 nucleotides match TRBD2. Per germline, CDR1 MNHEY and CDR2 SVGEGT. The CDR3 covers 14 residues. After removal of 5 bases from V and 7 bases from J, the junction contained 4 bases not matched to a gene. CDR3: CASSRWTSGNEQFF. The CDR3 DNA follows: TGTGCCAGCAGTAGATGGACTAGCGGGAATGAGCAGTTCTTC.

CDR3 amino acids: CASNHPTGANTGELFF. CDR3 nucleotides: TGTGCCAGCAATCACCCGACAGGAGCGAACACCGGGGAGCTGTTTTTT. The chain employs TRBV27 and TRBJ2-2, with D possibly being TRBD1 (6 bases). The germline V gene encodes CDR1 MNHEY and CDR2 SMNVEV (reference sequence). The CDR3 has 16 residues. V was shortened by 7 bases and J by 0 bases, with 15 bases between the two germline ends.

The rearrangement links TRBV27 to TRBJ2-2; D may be TRBD2 (6 bases). Germline assignment: CDR1 MNHEY and CDR2 SMNVEV (reference sequence). This CDR3 contains 16 residues. The germline V and J ends were trimmed by 4 bases and 0 bases, with 12 bases remaining between them. This CDR3 is CASSSSGLSNTGELFF. CDR3 DNA sequence: TGTGCCAGCAGTTCCAGCGGACTATCGAACACCGGGGAGCTGTTTTTT.

This rearrangement joins TRBV5-1 to TRBJ1-1, with 9 bases lining up with TRBD1. CDR1 is SGHRS and CDR2 is YFSETQ in the germline V gene. Trimming took 4 bases from V and 3 from J; bases not matched to a gene: 4. This CDR3 contains 14 residues. CDR3 DNA: TGCGCCAGCAGCACCCGACAGGGGGACACTGAAGCTTTCTTT. It encodes CASSTRQGDTEAFF.

Concerning this clone: At one boundary the junction diverges from the germline segment, which might be a read error. The rearrangement links TRBV5-6 to TRBJ1-5; 10 bases fit TRBD1. Germline CDR1 SGHDT, CDR2 YYEEEE. The CDR3 extends over 15 amino acids. This chain's CDR3 is CASSSGTGAPQLQHF. CDR3 DNA sequence: TGTGCCAGCAGCTCCGGGACAGGGGCCCCTCAGCTCCAGCATTTT.

The chain employs TRBV4-3 and TRBJ2-3; D gene ambiguous. CDR1 LGHNA and CDR2 YSLEER come from the germline V gene. There are 16 residues in the CDR3. Trimming left V 4 bases short and J 4 bases short, with 18 bases between. The CDR3 spells CASSPHPQNRADTQYF. CDR3 bases: TGCGCCAGCAGCCCCCATCCCCAAAATCGGGCAGATACGCAGTATTTT.

The CDR3: CASSRSFSSMNTEAFF. In DNA form, the CDR3 reads TGCGCCAGCAGCCGCTCCTTCTCAAGCATGAACACTGAAGCTTTCTTT. The chain joins TRBV4-3 to TRBJ1-1; D unresolved. Germline V gives CDR1 LGHNA, CDR2 YSLEER. This CDR3 contains 16 residues. V lost 4 bases to trimming and J lost 0 bases, with 15 bases between them.

This clone has a single count. The chain uses TRBV7-9 and TRBJ1-2; TRBD1 is a possible D gene (6 bases). Between the trimmed V and J ends, which lost 7 bases and 2 bases, there was a span of 14 bases. CDR1 and CDR2 (germline): SEHNR, FQNEAQ (reference sequence). CDR3 length: 14 residues. The CDR3 is CASNLGQINYGYTF. DNA for the CDR3: TGTGCCAGCAACCTAGGACAGATAAACTATGGCTACACCTTC.

The chain combines TRBV7-2 with TRBJ2-4; no clear D gene. Germline lookup yields CDR1 SGHTA and CDR2 FQGNSA. V was shortened by 0 bases and J by 4 bases, with 4 bases between the two germline ends. CDR3 size: 13 residues. Here the CDR3 reads CASSLAGKNIQYF. CDR3 sequence (DNA): TGTGCCAGCAGCTTAGCCGGTAAAAACATTCAGTACTTC.

This sequence joins TRBV3-1 (or the pseudogene TRBV3-2) and TRBJ1-1; 10 nucleotides match TRBD1. CDR3 size: 15 residues. CDR1 LGHDT and CDR2 YNNKEL come from the germline V gene (reference sequence). Losses at the gene ends were 5 bases for V and 5 bases for J; bases not matched to a gene: 8. The CDR3 reads CASSLYGTGDTEAFF. CDR3 nucleotides: TGTGCCAGCAGCTTATACGGGACAGGGGATACTGAAGCTTTCTTT.

The rearrangement joins TRBV18 to TRBJ2-3, with 9 bases aligning to TRBD2. The CDR3 contains 15 residues. Trimming cost V 5 bases and J 4 bases; bases outside gene matches: 7. Germline CDR1 reads KGHSH; CDR2 reads LQKENI. This CDR3 reads CASSRGLARADTQYF. CDR3 in DNA: TGTGCCAGCTCAAGAGGACTAGCGCGAGCAGATACGCAGTATTTT. The variable domain in full, with the rest retrieved from reference TRBV18 and TRBJ2-3, is NAGVMQNPRHLVRRRGQEARLRCSPMKGHSHVYWYRQLPEEGLKFMVYLQKENIIDESGMPKERFSAEFPKEGPSILRIQQVVRGDSAAYFCASSRGLARADTQYFGPGTRLTVL.

This clone was found a few times. The CDR3 here is CATSRAYSSGRAKSDEQFF. The CDR3 nucleotides are TGTGCCACCAGCAGAGCCTACTCTAGCGGGAGGGCCAAGAGCGATGAGCAGTTCTTC. V gene TRBV15 combines with J gene TRBJ2-1; TRBD2 agrees at 12 bases. The CDR3 length is 19 residues. V trimming: 1 base; J trimming: 8 bases; junction bases outside the gene matches: 15. Per germline, CDR1 LNHNV and CDR2 YYDKDF (reference sequence).